A single T cell receptor beta chain is shown here with its context. Its antigen is not yet known. Base qualities are missing; no much larger clone stands one base away. The sample is drawn from a study of blood T cell repertoires in COVID-19 (dated by TCRdb to 2020 to 2022). Regarding the study in general: Collaborator samples came from the United States, Italy and Spain and covered acute and convalescent phases of COVID-19. A freely available public database, intended as a resource for researchers studying the immune response to SARS-CoV-2, is where the repertoires were released. Samples came from the ongoing ImmuneRACE study (first 160 participants) plus 1,254 subjects from 6 global collaborators. The sample metadata nearly always contained a de-identified subject ID, COVID-19 status, age in years and sex. The dataset comprised deeply sampled blood TCRbeta repertoires from subjects exposed to, actively infected with, or recovered from COVID-19. Where available, HLA class I and class II types were obtained from metadata supplied by the sample provider rather than from assay-based typing. The material from the prospective study consisted of cDNA or gDNA derived from T cells, B-cell-depleted T cells, or PBMCs.

TCRbeta CDR3 regions were amplified from genomic DNA using the immunoSEQ Assay, a bias-controlled multiplex PCR. Concerning the study's data processing: The number of nucleated cells in each sample was estimated from the amplification of reference gene primers within the assay. To quantify the absolute abundance of each unique TCRbeta CDR3 rearrangement, sequence reads were collapsed and filtered. Productive Simpson clonality was computed per sample as the square root of Simpson's diversity index over productive rearrangements. Sourced from immuneACCESS, this table was stored by TCRdb with only in-frame sequences that have V and J called. A share of the clones is absent; for the studies checked, an unresolved V gene accounts for under half, and the remainder has no known explanation. The D gene and trimming were derived from the DNA, and the V and J assignments and clone size from that table. The sample data list around 80,000 clones, and roughly 80% of these were observed just once. The ten largest make up less than 6% of the sample.

The collaborating institutions used their own protocols to collect whole blood in K2EDTA tubes. For TCRbeta analysis, collaborators shipped samples as frozen whole blood, isolated PBMCs, or DNA extracted from either of those sample types. Beyond this particular receptor, the publication reports: The quantity of clinical and demographic metadata differed by source and by participant and was supplied without curation.

Looking up the germline V gene yields CDR1 KGHDR and CDR2 SFDVKD. V was cut back by 3 bases and J by 8 bases, leaving a gap of 21 bases between them. Spanning cysteine to phenylalanine, the CDR3 consists of 16 amino acids. Only CDR3 DNA is held: 48 bases, read in frame from base 1. This receptor chain uses TRBV24-1 and TRBJ1-2; a weak D assignment points to TRBD1 (6 bases agree). Sequenced sample: peripheral blood. This receptor was obtained from a woman aged 70 to 79 with acute or convalescent COVID-19. The CDR3 reads as follows: CATSDAWDTADYGYTF. At the DNA level, the sequence is TGTGCCACCAGTGATGCTTGGGACACCGCGGATTACGGCTACACCTTC.